This TCR beta chain was profiled in a study of blood T cell repertoires in COVID-19. Overall study: PBMCs, B-cell-depleted T cells, or T cells provided the cDNA or gDNA that made up the material.

V lost 0 bases and J 5 bases, leaving 8 bases between the germline ends. This CDR3 contains 13 residues. Germline CDR1 is SGHTS and CDR2 is YDEGEE. Per the authors' pipeline: How many nucleated cells were present was estimated from reference gene primer amplification. Clones were read by immunoSEQ multiplex PCR, and TCRdb kept only the in-frame ones, dropping some. D and trimming were read from the DNA, whereas the V and J calls and clone size are those reported in that table. The table includes over 70,000 clones, about nine tenths detected once. Sequencing was done on a sample of peripheral blood. The rearrangement joins TRBV5-8 to TRBJ1-2, with D possibly TRBD1 on 5 matching bases. The origin of this receptor is a human donor in a cohort sampled during active COVID-19. DNA of the CDR3: TGTGCCAGCAGCTTGGCAGGGAATTATGGCTACACCTTC. Translation gives CASSLAGNYGYTF.